Sequencing of this T cell receptor beta chain was carried out in a study of blood T cell repertoires in COVID-19. For this clone: A read error may produce the germline difference seen at one junction end.

Germline CDR1 SSHAT, CDR2 FNYEAQ (reference sequence). This CDR3 region has 17 residues. Participants classified as exposed had met a COVID-19 case within 2 weeks before study entry. Sequencing was performed with immunoSEQ multiplex PCR; in TCRdb, only in-frame clones are kept and a portion is missing. The sample gives 120,000 to 150,000 clones, 65% to 85% of which show up once; more than 4.5% is in the top ten. The clonotype comes from a woman between 50 and 59 years old who had been exposed to COVID-19. The specimen was PBMCs or T cells enriched from blood (not recorded which). The rearrangement links TRBV7-7 to TRBJ2-3; 9 nucleotides agree with TRBD2. The CDR3 reads CASSLGPAGGVTDTQYF. In DNA, the CDR3 is TGTGCTAGCAGCTTAGGTCCAGCGGGGGGTGTCACAGATACGCAGTATTTT.